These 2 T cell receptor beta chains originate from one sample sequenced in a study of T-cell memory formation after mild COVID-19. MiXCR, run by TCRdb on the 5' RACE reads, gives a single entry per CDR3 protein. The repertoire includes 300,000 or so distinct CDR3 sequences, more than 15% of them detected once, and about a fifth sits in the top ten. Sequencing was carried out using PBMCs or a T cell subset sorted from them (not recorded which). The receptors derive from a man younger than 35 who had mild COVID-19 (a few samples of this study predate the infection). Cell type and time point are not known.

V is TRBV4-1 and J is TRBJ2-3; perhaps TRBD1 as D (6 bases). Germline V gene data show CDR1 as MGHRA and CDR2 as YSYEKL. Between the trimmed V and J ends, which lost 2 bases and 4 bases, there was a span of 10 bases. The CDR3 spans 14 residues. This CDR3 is CASSQYRVSDTQYF. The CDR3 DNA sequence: TGCGCCAGCAGCCAATACAGGGTTTCAGATACGCAGTATTTT.

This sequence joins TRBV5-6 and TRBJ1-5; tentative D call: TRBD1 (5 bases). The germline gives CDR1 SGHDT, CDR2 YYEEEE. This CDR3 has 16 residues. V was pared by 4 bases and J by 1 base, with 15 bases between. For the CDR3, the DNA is TGTGCCAGCAGCCTGGGAGGACAAATGAGCAATCAGCCCCAGCATTTT. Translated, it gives CASSLGGQMSNQPQHF. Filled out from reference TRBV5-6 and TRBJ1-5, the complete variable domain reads DAGVTQSPTHLIKTRGQQVTLRCSPKSGHDTVSWYQQALGQGPQFIFQYYEEEERQRGNFPDRFSGHQFPNYSSELNVNALLLGDSALYLCASSLGGQMSNQPQHFGDGTRLSIL.